These T cell receptor beta chains were read from a single sample in a study of blood T cells in healthy people across ages. A single record per CDR3 protein comes from TCRdb applying MiXCR to the 5' RACE reads. The table lists some 1.8 million distinct CDR3 sequences, more than 35% of them singletons. The sequenced sample consisted of blood. These receptors all come from a human donor in good health. Both conserved end residues are part of each CDR3.

TRBV5-5	TRBJ1-4	15	CASSLQGWEGEKLFF
TRBV7-2	TRBJ2-5	14	CASRRGTWAGTQYF
TRBV6-5	TRBJ1-5	14	CASSSLGGYQPQHF
TRBV20-1	TRBJ2-1	16	CSAYQADPFTYNEQFF
TRBV7-2	TRBJ1-2	15	CASSTGTERNYGYTF
TRBV7-2	-	15	CASRQHRDRGSEQYF
TRBV27	TRBJ2-7	14	CASSPTTIPYEQYF
TRBV29-1	TRBJ2-1	14	CSVFSGGVYNEQFF
TRBV11-3	TRBJ1-2	13	CASSFSRQYGYTF
TRBV9	TRBJ1-1	16	CASSVGPGGLNTEAFF
TRBV10-3	TRBJ2-5	14	CAISGSGGAETQYF
TRBV3-1	-	18	CARHRGCLRDRRKDEQYF
TRBV4-2	TRBJ2-1	15	CASSQAPAGGLEQFF
TRBV12-3/TRBV12-4	TRBJ2-2	15	CASSSLAWNTGELFF
TRBV4-2	TRBJ2-4	12	CASSHRRGEQYF
TRBV7-2	TRBJ1-2	13	CASSVGQAGGYTF
TRBV6-2/TRBV6-3	TRBJ1-5	12	CASSYVNQPQHF
TRBV20-1	TRBJ1-2	15	CSARDEGQGHYGYTF
TRBV12-3/TRBV12-4	TRBJ2-3	15	CVSSLAGAIRDTQYF
TRBV11-2	TRBJ2-3	17	CASSFSPGQQLTDTQYF
TRBV6-5	TRBJ2-7	11	CASRFSYEQYF
TRBV5-6	TRBJ2-7	15	CASSPRQGEAYEQYF
TRBV12-3/TRBV12-4	TRBJ2-3	16	CASSFFTGISTDAQYF